This TCR beta chain was obtained from a study of molecular identifiers for immune sequencing clone quantification. Findings of the study overall: Single-cell amounts of spiked Jurkat TCR RNA were reportedly detectable among some 1 million naive cells.

This CDR3 region has 17 residues. V was trimmed by 3 bases and J by 2 bases, leaving 21 bases between them. CDR1 SGHNT and CDR2 YYREEE come from the germline V gene (reference sequence). A remark on this clonotype: Its antigen remains unknown.

Each CDR3 protein gets one entry after TCRdb re-called the PCR reads with MiXCR. The table includes about 640,000 distinct CDR3 sequences, around 20% detected once. This sequence was found in a human donor in good health. Some libraries in this study had Jurkat cell RNA spiked in. The chain carries TRBV5-4 and TRBJ2-7; weak D call: TRBD2 (6 bases). The source material was naive CD8+ T cells from blood, with Jurkat cell RNA spiked in. The subset is: FACS-sorted CD8+CD4-CCR7+CD45RA+ naive T cells. Written as DNA, the CDR3 is TGTGCCAGCAGCTCCTTGGGGACTCCGGGGCTCCCCTACGAGCAGTACTTC. It is translated as CASSSLGTPGLPYEQYF.